The 14 T cell receptor beta chains below come from one sample, sequenced in a study of CD8+ T cells in alopecia areata. In a group of 5 or 6 patients, CD4+ cells were sorted into CD25+CD127- cells. RNA extraction and reverse transcription yielded cDNA as sequencing template. Data came from immunoSEQ multiplex PCR; TCRdb stores just in-frame clones and leaves some out. The sample comprises approximately 40,000 clones, 45% to 65% of which are singletons, and over 1.5% rests with the top ten. Material for sequencing was CD4+ Tregs sorted from blood. The source is a human donor with alopecia areata.

The chain uses TRBV7-3 and TRBJ1-1, with a possible D match to TRBD1 (5 bases). Trimming pared 5 bases from V and 10 bases from J, leaving 26 bases between. This CDR3 region has 16 residues. Germline CDR1 is SGHTA and CDR2 is FQGTGA. The DNA of the CDR3 is TGTGCCAGCAGCCTCTTCCCCCAACAGGAACACCGAGGAGCTTTCTTT. This translates into CASSLFPQQEHRGAFF.

Only a few counts were recorded for this clone. This rearrangement joins TRBV27 to TRBJ2-2; 8 bases match TRBD1. The V and J ends lost 4 bases and 6 bases, in that order; junction bases with no gene match: 7. This CDR3 is built from 15 residues. Per the germline V gene, CDR1 is MNHEY and CDR2 is SMNVEV (reference sequence). CDR3 residues: CASSYNQGAAGELFF. The CDR3 DNA reads as TGTGCCAGCAGTTATAATCAGGGGGCCGCCGGGGAGCTGTTTTTT.

This clone was observed a handful of times. The chain combines TRBV19 with TRBJ2-4; no clear D gene. The germline V gene encodes CDR1 LNHDA and CDR2 SQIVND (reference sequence). V was trimmed by 5 bases and J by 6 bases, leaving 17 bases between them. The CDR3 spans 15 residues. CDR3 protein: CASSPLSGSRNIQYF. CDR3 bases: TGTGCCAGTAGTCCCTTATCTGGATCGAGAAACATTCAGTACTTC.

This sequence joins TRBV7-2 and TRBJ2-7; weak D call: TRBD2 (5 bases). Between the trimmed V and J ends, which lost 1 base and 2 bases, there was a span of 15 bases. Germline-derived CDR1 and CDR2 are SGHTA and FQGNSA. The CDR3 extends over 16 amino acids. The CDR3 region has the DNA TGTGCCAGCAGCTTAGTCTCCGGGCGGGCCCCCTACGAGCAGTACTTC. Encoded protein: CASSLVSGRAPYEQYF.

The genes are TRBV4-2 and TRBJ2-4, with 7 bases identical to TRBD2. V lost 0 bases and J lost 6; bases outside the gene matches: 8. This CDR3 contains 16 residues. The germline gives CDR1 LGHNA, CDR2 YNFKEQ. The CDR3 loop reads CASSQDRGRDGNIQYF. The CDR3 coding sequence is TGTGCCAGCAGCCAAGATCGAGGGAGGGATGGAAACATTCAGTACTTC.

The genes are TRBV7-2 and TRBJ2-1; D possibly corresponds to TRBD2 (7 bases). Deletions cut 6 bases from V and 4 bases from J, with 13 bases between. Germline V lookup: CDR1 SGHTA, CDR2 FQGNSA. The CDR3 spans 14 residues. The CDR3: CASRRGQAYNEQFF. The CDR3 bases are TGTGCCAGCAGGCGGGGGCAGGCGTACAATGAGCAGTTCTTC.

The chain employs TRBV5-1 and TRBJ1-2, with D tentatively TRBD1 (5 bases). The CDR3 is made up of 15 amino acids. V lost 0 bases to trimming and J lost 4 bases, with 13 bases between them. Germline V gene lookup returns CDR1 SGHRS and CDR2 YFSETQ. The CDR3 coding sequence is TGCGCCAGCAGCTTGGGGCCGGGACGGGCCTATGGCTACACCTTC. Its translation is CASSLGPGRAYGYTF. The variable domain in full, completed from reference TRBV5-1 and TRBJ1-2, reads KAGVTQTPRYLIKTRGQQVTLSCSPISGHRSVSWYQQTPGQGLQFLFEYFSETQRNKGNFPGRFSGRQFSNSRSEMNVSTLELGDSALYLCASSLGPGRAYGYTFGSGTRLTVV.

V gene TRBV2 combines with J gene TRBJ1-1; 8 bases are shared with TRBD1. The germline V gene encodes CDR1 SNHLY and CDR2 FYNNEI. The CDR3 spans 13 residues. CDR3 bases: TGTGCAGACAGGGGCGACTTTGACACTGAAGCTTTCTTT. This codes for CADRGDFDTEAFF.

V usage is TRBV5-1 and J usage is TRBJ2-7; a possible D gene is TRBD1 (5 bases). The CDR3 has 19 amino acids. V shed 0 bases and J shed 0 bases, with 22 bases lying between them. Germline V CDR1 and CDR2: SGHRS, YFSETQ. As DNA, the CDR3 is TGCGCCAGCAGCTTGGCACTAAGGTCAGGGCGCAAGTTCTCCTACGAGCAGTACTTC. Residues: CASSLALRSGRKFSYEQYF.

The genes are TRBV7-9 and TRBJ2-2; no firm D call. V lost 1 base and J 6 bases, leaving 6 bases between the germline ends. This CDR3 is 13 amino acids long. Germline V gene lookup returns CDR1 SEHNR and CDR2 FQNEAQ (reference sequence). This CDR3 is CASSLVSSGELFF. The CDR3 nucleotides are TGTGCCAGCAGCTTAGTCTCCTCCGGGGAGCTGTTTTTT.

The chain links TRBV7-2 to TRBJ2-7; the match to TRBD2 covers 12 bases. V lost 4 bases, J lost 7 bases, and 8 bases stayed unmatched. Germline CDR1 and CDR2: SGHTA and FQGNSA. The CDR3 loop spans 15 amino acids. The CDR3 DNA sequence: TGTGCCAGCAGCTATCGACTAGCGGGAGAGGAGGAGCAGTACTTC. Translation: CASSYRLAGEEEQYF.

This chain connects TRBV5-1 to TRBJ2-1; 7 bases map to TRBD1. CDR1 and CDR2 from the germline V gene are SGHRS and YFSETQ. The junction had 5 bases not matched to a gene; V was cut back by 4 bases and J by 4 bases. The CDR3 sequence is 14 residues long. CDR3 nucleotides: TGCGCCAGCAGCACCTGGGACAGTTACAATGAGCAGTTCTTC. It specifies CASSTWDSYNEQFF.

This rearrangement joins TRBV4-3 to TRBJ1-5; D not certain. V dropped 6 bases and J dropped 6 bases, with 6 bases sitting between them. Germline lookup yields CDR1 LGHNA and CDR2 YSLEER. The CDR3 is 11 residues long. The CDR3 reads CASRLGQPQHF. The CDR3, as DNA: TGCGCCAGCAGACTGGGTCAGCCCCAGCATTTT.

The chain couples TRBV28 to TRBJ2-7; D remains ambiguous. CDR1 is MDHEN, CDR2 SYDVKM, per germline. V dropped 4 bases and J dropped 4 bases, with 11 bases sitting between them. The CDR3 is 13 residues long. CDR3 DNA sequence: TGTGCCAGCAGTTCCCTGACTCCATACGAGCAGTACTTC. Translated: CASSSLTPYEQYF. The entire variable domain, with the rest obtained from reference TRBV28 and TRBJ2-7, is as follows: DVKVTQSSRYLVKRTGEKVFLECVQDMDHENMFWYRQDPGLGLRLIYFSYDVKMKEKGDIPEGYSVSREKKERFSLILESASTNQTSMYLCASSSLTPYEQYFGPGTRLTVT.